This TCR beta chain derives from a study of control samples from healthy donors and cancer patients (dated by TCRdb to 2020 to 2021). Preparation of the library involved the immunoSEQ multiplex PCR assay. What TCRdb holds here is the immuneACCESS table cut down to in-frame rearrangements. Part of the clones is not present; checked against another copy, under half of the missing clones reflect an unresolved V gene, and the others are unexplained. Within this sample are 150,000 to 200,000 clones, with approximately 94% of them counted one time only. Together, the top ten hold 1.1% to 1.5% of the sample. Turning to this clone: It has no known antigen specificity. No much larger clonotype is one base removed from it; base qualities were not supplied.

This clonotype was obtained from a woman between 18 and 29 years old in good health. Sequencing used blood.

The CDR3 has the sequence CASSVDSRHDVYNEQFF. The nucleotide sequence reads as follows: TGTGCCAGCAGCGTAGATTCGCGCCATGACGTCTACAATGAGCAGTTCTTC. The chain uses TRBV9 and TRBJ2-1; no D gene call is confident. V is shortened by 0 bases, J by 3 bases, and the region joining them spans 16 bases. Including the terminal cysteine and phenylalanine, the CDR3 comprises 17 residues. The entry retains the CDR3 DNA only, 51 bases that are in frame from base 1. Via the germline V gene, CDR1 is SGDLS and CDR2 YYNGEE.